Each of the 9 T cell receptor beta chains below was sequenced from the same sample in a study of cytomegalovirus exposure and HLA in healthy donors. Both 60 Vbeta primers and 13 Jbeta primers went into the PCR. Here immunoSEQ multiplex PCR was the method, and the copy in TCRdb shows in-frame clones only, minus some. The sample lists about 170,000 clones; about 85% were seen once. Input material: PBMCs. The receptors come from a woman in her 50s in good health and CMV-seropositive.

The V call is TRBV7-8, the J call TRBJ2-1; D not resolved. The CDR3 extends over 11 amino acids. Germline V gene lookup returns CDR1 SGHVS and CDR2 FQNEAQ. The V end lost 3 bases, the J end lost 11 bases, and 8 bases lay between the germline ends. The CDR3 DNA reads as TGTGCCAGCAGCTTCACTAATAAGCAGTTCTTC. As protein: CASSFTNKQFF. Full variable domain (outside the CDR3, taken from reference TRBV7-8 and TRBJ2-1): GAGVSQSPRYKVAKRGQDVALRCDPISGHVSLFWYQQALGQGPEFLTYFQNEAQLDKSGLPSDRFFAERPEGSVSTLKIQRTQQEDSAVYLCASSFTNKQFFGPGTRLTVL.

V usage is TRBV10-2 and J usage is TRBJ1-2, with 8 bases aligning to TRBD1. CDR3 size: 17 residues. Trimming cost V 0 bases and J 3 bases; bases outside gene matches: 9. Germline loops: CDR1 WSHSY, CDR2 SAAADI. This chain's CDR3 is CASSESTGTGPDYGYTF. The CDR3 DNA is TGCGCCAGCAGTGAGTCGACGGGGACAGGTCCTGACTATGGCTACACCTTC.

This clone showed up just once. The rearrangement links TRBV11-2 to TRBJ1-1, with 8 nucleotides matching TRBD1. CDR1 is SGHAT and CDR2 is FQNNGV in the germline V gene. The V gene end was trimmed by 3 bases and the J gene end by 6 bases; junction bases not matched to a gene: 12. This CDR3 spans 16 amino acids. CDR3 nucleotides: TGTGCCAGCAGCTTCTTAGGGCCAGGGGGCAAATCTGAAGCTTTCTTT. Its protein product is CASSFLGPGGKSEAFF.

The gene calls are TRBV7-9 and TRBJ1-5; 11 positions agree with TRBD1. Germline assignment: CDR1 SEHNR and CDR2 FQNEAQ (reference sequence). This CDR3 spans 14 amino acids. Losses at the gene ends were 5 bases for V and 7 bases for J; bases not matched to a gene: 4. CDR3 bases: TGTGCCAGCAGCGGGGACAGGGGGGGACAGCCCCAGCATTTT. It translates to CASSGDRGGQPQHF.

The J gene is TRBJ2-4, the V gene TRBV2, with 11 bases that match TRBD1. The germline gives CDR1 SNHLY, CDR2 FYNNEI. V was clipped by 8 bases and J by 2 bases; unmatched bases: 8. CDR3 length equals 16 residues. CDR3 in amino acids: CASGGGQGGPKNIQYF. CDR3 coding DNA: TGTGCCAGCGGGGGGGGACAGGGGGGGCCCAAAAACATTCAGTACTTC.

The chain recombines TRBV6-5 with TRBJ1-1; a weak D match, TRBD1 (6 bases). V was trimmed by 5 bases and J by 1 base, leaving 8 bases between them. The germline V gene encodes CDR1 MNHEY and CDR2 SVGAGI. This CDR3 is 13 amino acids long. CDR3 residues: CASSRQENTEAFF. CDR3 sequence (DNA): TGTGCCAGCAGTAGACAGGAGAACACTGAAGCTTTCTTT.

This clone was seen a single time. The genes are TRBV5-4 and TRBJ2-1; a possible D gene is TRBD2 (5 bases). V was trimmed by 3 bases and J by 4 bases, leaving 14 bases between them. CDR3 length: 15 amino acids. Germline CDR1 SGHNT, CDR2 YYREEE (reference sequence). Here the CDR3 reads CASSSRLGGYNEQFF. The DNA for the CDR3 is TGTGCCAGCAGCTCACGGTTAGGAGGTTACAATGAGCAGTTCTTC.

V and J are TRBV6-1 and TRBJ2-7, with 10 bases that match TRBD1. Germline trimming cut 0 bases from V and 3 bases from J; bases unmatched to any gene: 8. CDR3 length: 17 residues. CDR1 is MNHNS, CDR2 SASEGT, per germline. The CDR3 sequence is CASSEAWGTGVIYEQYF. The CDR3 bases are TGTGCCAGCAGTGAAGCGTGGGGGACAGGGGTAATCTACGAGCAGTACTTC.

The rearrangement links TRBV5-1 to TRBJ2-2, with D tentatively TRBD1 (5 bases). This CDR3 has 14 residues. Between the trimmed V and J ends, which lost 1 base and 4 bases, there was a span of 8 bases. CDR1 SGHRS and CDR2 YFSETQ come from the germline V gene. As DNA, the CDR3 is TGCGCCAGCAGCTTGTGGCAGGGCACCGGGGAGCTGTTTTTT. Protein: CASSLWQGTGELFF.